The 5 T cell receptor beta chains presented below share a single source sample, sequenced in a study of T-cell memory formation after mild COVID-19. TCRdb passed the 5' RACE reads through MiXCR, listing each CDR3 protein once. The sample records 270,000 or so distinct CDR3 sequences, about a sixth being singletons. Sequencing input: PBMCs or a T cell subset sorted from them (not recorded which). Receptors were obtained from a man aged 18-30 years who had mild COVID-19 (a few samples of this study predate the infection). Cell type and time point are not known.

This clonotype has only a few counts. An end of the junction does not agree with germline; a read error may underlie this. The CDR3 DNA reads TGCGCCACCGGAGGGGAGGACACTAAAGCTTTCTTT. Its translation is CATGGEDTKAFF. The chain uses TRBV4-3 and TRBJ1-1, with D possibly being TRBD1 (5 bases). The germline CDR1 and CDR2 sequences are LGHNA and YSLEER. CDR3 length: 12 residues.

This clonotype was seen ten or more times. Here the CDR3 DNA reads TGCGCCAGCATGCGGGGGGCGATGACTGAAGCTTTCTTT. Protein: CASMRGAMTEAFF. The chain couples TRBV5-1 to TRBJ1-1, with D possibly matching TRBD1 (6 bases). The CDR3 covers 13 residues. Germline V gives CDR1 SGHRS, CDR2 YFSETQ. Trimming removed 6 bases at V and 5 bases at J, with 14 bases between.

This clonotype was seen more than once but under ten times. The J gene is TRBJ2-3, the V gene TRBV9; D ambiguous. The CDR3 runs to 13 residues. Germline CDR1 and CDR2: SGDLS and YYNGEE. Trimming cost V 2 bases and J 4 bases, with 8 bases left between them. CDR3 in amino acids: CASSVNGPDTQYF. As DNA, the CDR3 is TGTGCCAGCAGCGTGAACGGCCCAGATACGCAGTATTTT. The variable domain in full, completed from reference TRBV9 and TRBJ2-3, reads DSGVTQTPKHLITATGQRVTLRCSPRSGDLSVYWYQQSLDQGLQFLIQYYNGEERAKGNILERFSAQQFPDLHSELNLSSLELGDSALYFCASSVNGPDTQYFGPGTRLTVL.

CDR3 DNA sequence: TGTGCCAGCAGTTACCCCCAGGGTACTGGCTATGAGCAGTTCTTC. Its translation is CASSYPQGTGYEQFF. The chain uses TRBV6-6 and TRBJ2-1, with D possibly TRBD1 on 5 matching bases. Trimming took off 2 bases at V and 8 bases at J, with 16 bases between the two ends. The CDR3 sequence is 15 residues long. Germline assignment: CDR1 MNHNY and CDR2 SVGAGI (reference sequence).

This rearrangement joins TRBV12-3 or TRBV12-4 to TRBJ1-2; D not certain. The CDR3 contains 13 residues. V lost 4 bases to trimming and J lost 4 bases, with 10 bases between them. CDR3 coding DNA: TGTGCCAGCAGTTCCCCAGTGACCTATGGCTACACCTTC. It codes for CASSSPVTYGYTF.